This TCR beta chain emerged from a study of cytomegalovirus exposure and HLA in healthy donors. Use of 60 Vbeta and 13 Jbeta primers characterized the PCR. Sequencing used immunoSEQ multiplex PCR; TCRdb keeps in-frame clones, though not all of them. The data hold roughly 130,000 clones, with roughly 63% observed a single time. CDR1 is SEHNR and CDR2 is FQNEAQ in the germline V gene (reference sequence). This CDR3 is 15 amino acids long. V was pared by 3 bases and J by 3 bases, with 14 bases between. This clone was counted only a few times. Sequenced input: PBMCs. J is TRBJ1-1 and V is TRBV7-9; D is perhaps TRBD1 (5 bases). This sequence was found in a man aged 25 to 40 in good health and CMV-seropositive. The chain's CDR3 is CASSLLGIGDTEAFF. The CDR3 DNA sequence: TGTGCCAGCAGCTTGTTAGGGATAGGGGACACTGAAGCTTTCTTT.